The 7 T cell receptor beta chains given below trace back to one sample, sequenced in a study of T-cell reconstitution after alpha-beta-depleted transplantation in children. Unique molecular identifiers were incorporated when the TCRbeta library was constructed. TCRdb reprocessed the PCR reads with MiXCR, giving one entry per CDR3 protein. The table shows approximately 520,000 distinct CDR3 sequences, with 9.5% to 12% occurring only once. This material consisted of PBMCs, mostly from graft donor cells, taken 180 days after TCRalphabeta/CD19-depleted stem cell transplant. The receptor source for this set is a female patient aged 2-9 years who had a stem cell transplant for aplastic anemia, so the T cells may come from the graft donor.

The chain recombines TRBV7-8 with TRBJ1-2; 7 positions match TRBD1. The germline V gene encodes CDR1 SGHVS and CDR2 FQNEAQ. V lost 1 base and J lost 4; bases outside the gene matches: 6. This CDR3 contains 15 residues. In nucleotides, the CDR3 is TGTGCCAGCAGCTTAGAGGCGGACAGGTTCTATGGCTACACCTTC. This gives the protein CASSLEADRFYGYTF.

In this sample, this clonotype turned up many times. The chain uses TRBV5-1 and TRBJ1-1; 7 bases agree with TRBD1. V was pared by 4 bases and J by 1 base, with 4 bases of the junction left unmatched. Germline loops: CDR1 SGHRS, CDR2 YFSETQ. The CDR3 has 14 amino acids. The CDR3 region has the DNA TGCGCCAGCAGCGCGGGACAGCCGAACACTGAAGCTTTCTTT. It codes for CASSAGQPNTEAFF.

The chain employs TRBV27 and TRBJ2-5; D remains ambiguous. Germline V gene lookup returns CDR1 MNHEY and CDR2 SMNVEV (reference sequence). V lost 6 bases to trimming and J lost 5 bases, with 13 bases between them. The length of the CDR3 is 13 residues. DNA of the CDR3: TGTGCCAGCAGGGCCCCCGGGTGGGAGACCCAGTACTTC. This gives the protein CASRAPGWETQYF.

This clonotype was counted only a few times. The chain carries TRBV20-1 and TRBJ2-5; 7 bases match TRBD2. The V segment lost 3 bases and the J segment 2 bases; nucleotides outside the gene matches: 12. The CDR3 spans 16 residues. CDR1 DFQATT and CDR2 SNEGSKA come from the germline V gene (reference sequence). The CDR3 DNA sequence: TGCAGTGCTAGTTGGCCCGGGACTACAATGCAAGAGACCCAGTACTTC. Amino acid sequence: CSASWPGTTMQETQYF.

This clonotype has only a few counts. CDR3 residues: CASSQGTALQGAYEQYF. The DNA of the CDR3 is TGTGCCAGCAGCCAAGGAACCGCATTACAGGGGGCCTACGAGCAGTACTTC. The chain links TRBV4-2 to TRBJ2-7, with TRBD1 matching over 8 bases. V shed 1 base, J shed 2 bases, and the junction held 10 bases outside the gene matches. This CDR3 contains 17 residues. Looked up from germline, CDR1 is LGHNA and CDR2 is YNFKEQ.

V and J are TRBV25-1 and TRBJ1-5; a weak D match, TRBD1 (5 bases). This CDR3 comprises 14 residues. V gave up 1 base and J gave up 6 bases, with 10 bases separating them. Germline CDR1 MGHDK, CDR2 SYGVNS. Written as DNA, the CDR3 is TGTGCCAGCAGTGAATCTGGACACACTCAGCCCCAGCATTTT. Translated: CASSESGHTQPQHF. The full variable domain, in which reference TRBV25-1 and TRBJ1-5 provide the parts outside the CDR3, is EADIYQTPRYLVIGTGKKITLECSQTMGHDKMYWYQQDPGMELHLIHYSYGVNSTEKGDLSSESTVSRIRTEHFPLTLESARPSHTSQYLCASSESGHTQPQHFGDGTRLSIL.

The chain recombines TRBV28 with TRBJ2-2; maybe TRBD2 (6 bases). This CDR3 has 16 amino acids. Germline V gene sequence: CDR1 MDHEN, CDR2 SYDVKM. V lost 4 bases and J 3 bases, leaving 15 bases between the germline ends. The chain's CDR3 is CASSSTTSRDTGELFF. CDR3 DNA sequence: TGTGCCAGCAGTTCAACGACTAGTCGTGACACCGGGGAGCTGTTTTTT. The whole variable domain, remainder taken from reference TRBV28 and TRBJ2-2, is DVKVTQSSRYLVKRTGEKVFLECVQDMDHENMFWYRQDPGLGLRLIYFSYDVKMKEKGDIPEGYSVSREKKERFSLILESASTNQTSMYLCASSSTTSRDTGELFFGEGSRLTVL.